The rows below give T cell receptor beta chains drawn from one sample of a study of cytomegalovirus exposure and HLA in healthy donors. The assay was immunoSEQ multiplex PCR, and TCRdb's table has in-frame clones only and misses some. The sample lists some 120,000 clones; 65% to 90% were seen once. The sequenced sample was PBMCs. All receptors derive from a male donor in good health and CMV-seropositive. Each CDR3 is given with its conserved first and last residue. Each record gives: D gene, J gene, clone size, V gene, CDR3 DNA, CDR3 protein. D genes are given only for firm matches. The size of a clone is reported for some rows only, either as once, few or many, or as a class for expanded clones.

- | TRBJ2-1 | - | TRBV11-3 | TGTGCCAGCAGGTCTGAGGGCGATGAGCAGTTCTTC | CASRSEGDEQFF
TRBD2 | TRBJ2-1 | - | TRBV19 | TGTGCCAGTAGTATAGTGCGACTAGCGGGAAATGAGCAGTTCTTC | CASSIVRLAGNEQFF
TRBD1 | TRBJ2-7 | - | TRBV27 | TGTGCCAGCAGTTACCCCGGGACAGGGGGCCCCTACGAGCAGTACTTC | CASSYPGTGGPYEQYF
- | TRBJ1-4 | - | TRBV10-3 | TGTGCCATCAGTGACAGGGTTTATGAAAAACTGTTTTTT | CAISDRVYEKLFF
- | TRBJ2-7 | once | TRBV5-6 | TGTGCCAGCAGACCGAAGCAGGGGGACTCCTCCTACGAGCAGTACTTC | CASRPKQGDSSYEQYF
TRBD1 | TRBJ2-7 | - | TRBV27 | TGTGCCACCGGGACAGGGACCTCCTACGAGCAGTACTTC | CATGTGTSYEQYF
TRBD1 | TRBJ2-5 | - | TRBV7-9 | TGTGCCAGCAGCGAGGACAGGGGATACCAAGAGACCCAGTACTTC | CASSEDRGYQETQYF
- | TRBJ1-1 | - | TRBV28 | TGTGCCAGCAGGCCGGACGGGGAGCGTGAAGCTTTCTTT | CASRPDGEREAFF
TRBD2 | TRBJ2-3 | - | TRBV2 | TGTGCCAGCAGTGGTGTCGGGAGGGCGGCAGATACGCAGTATTTT | CASSGVGRAADTQYF
- | TRBJ1-2 | - | TRBV7-2 | TGTGCCAGCAGCTTAGGGCAGGAAGGCTACACCTTC | CASSLGQEGYTF
TRBD1 | TRBJ1-4 | - | TRBV30 | TGTGCCAGGGGACAGGGCGGCGAAAAACTGTTTTTT | CARGQGGEKLFF
- | TRBJ2-7 | - | TRBV7-9 | TGTGCCAGCAGCTTACCAGGCTCCTACGAGCAGTACTTC | CASSLPGSYEQYF
- | TRBJ2-7 | - | TRBV28 | TGTGCCAGCAGCTGGGGACACCTTTACGAGCAGTACTTC | CASSWGHLYEQYF
- | TRBJ1-1 | - | TRBV28 | TGTGCCAGCAGTTGGACACCGAACACTGAAGCTTTCTTT | CASSWTPNTEAFF
TRBD2 | TRBJ2-1 | - | TRBV28 | TGTGCCAGCAGTTCGTCTCCGGGACTAGGGACCGTTAGCGATGAGCAGTTCTTC | CASSSSPGLGTVSDEQFF
- | TRBJ1-2 | - | TRBV7-9 | TGTGCCAGCAGCTTAGACGGGAGCGGCTACACCTTC | CASSLDGSGYTF
TRBD2 | TRBJ2-7 | - | TRBV5-1 | TGCGCCAGCAGATTGCAGACTAGCGGGAACTACGAGCAGTACTTC | CASRLQTSGNYEQYF
- | TRBJ2-7 | - | TRBV2 | TGTGCCAGAAAAAAACCGCGACAAGGCTCCTACGAGCAGTACTTC | CARKKPRQGSYEQYF
- | TRBJ2-7 | - | TRBV28 | TGTGCCAGCAGTTTATTTCAATTCGGGGGAGAGGCCTACGAGCAGTACTTC | CASSLFQFGGEAYEQYF
TRBD1 | TRBJ1-2 | once | TRBV2 | TGTGCCAGCAGTGAGACAGGGGGGGCCAACTATGGCTACACCTTC | CASSETGGANYGYTF
- | TRBJ2-1 | - | TRBV4-2 | TGTGCCAGCAGCCAAGAGCACAGGAGGGGCAATGAGCAGTTCTTC | CASSQEHRRGNEQFF
TRBD2 | TRBJ2-1 | - | TRBV7-3 | TGTGCCAGCAGCTTAGGGGGGGTCAATGAGCAGTTCTTC | CASSLGGVNEQFF
TRBD2 | TRBJ2-1 | - | TRBV2 | TGTGCCAGCAGTGTTAGCGGGTACGAGCAGTTCTTC | CASSVSGYEQFF
- | TRBJ1-2 | few | TRBV30 | TGTGCCTGGAGTGTAGGGGGGGCCTATGGCTACACCTTC | CAWSVGGAYGYTF
TRBD2 | TRBJ2-5 | - | TRBV7-2 | TGTGCCAGCACCCCCCCGGGAGGGGGTCAAGAGACCCAGTACTTC | CASTPPGGGQETQYF
TRBD1 | TRBJ1-5 | - | TRBV15 | TGTGCCACCAGCAGAGACAGGGGGCTCAATCAGCCCCAGCATTTT | CATSRDRGLNQPQHF
- | TRBJ1-2 | - | TRBV28 | TGTGCCAGCAGTGGGGGGGAGAACTATGGCTACACCTTC | CASSGGENYGYTF
- | TRBJ2-5 | - | TRBV27 | TGTGCCAGCAGTTTAGGGCCCGAAGAGACCCAGTACTTC | CASSLGPEETQYF
TRBD2 | TRBJ2-7 | - | TRBV27 | TGTGCCAGCATGGTTTACGCGGGAGCCCCCGGCGAGCAGTACTTC | CASMVYAGAPGEQYF